The entry below describes one T cell receptor beta chain. The antigen remains undetermined. The authors made TCR beta cDNA libraries by 5'RACE template switching. This switching added a universal primer site and UMIs. TCRdb reprocessed the 5' RACE reads, keeping one entry per CDR3 protein, no DNA. The listing records 300,000 or so distinct CDR3 sequences. The source of the sample is a study of T cells expressing NK-cell markers. Study details: Cells sorted as CD3+CD56+NKG2C+, CD3+CD56+NKG2C- and CD3+CD56-NKG2C+ T cells supplied the TCR beta repertoires.

The CDR3 runs 13 residues. Germline V CDR1 and CDR2: DFQATT, SNEGSKA (reference sequence). General observations from the study: In four donors, dominant clonotypes made up about 25-65% of CD3+CD56-NKG2C+ cells.

The clonotype originates from a woman aged 18-69 years in good health. Source material: blood T cells: a sorted CD56 or NKG2C T cell subset, CD4+ or CD8+ T cells, or bulk PBMC T cells (not recorded which). The rearrangement joins TRBV20-1 to TRBJ2-1; the D gene TCRdb calls, TRBD1, cannot be checked with no DNA. CDR3 amino acids: CSAQPGQGNEQFF.